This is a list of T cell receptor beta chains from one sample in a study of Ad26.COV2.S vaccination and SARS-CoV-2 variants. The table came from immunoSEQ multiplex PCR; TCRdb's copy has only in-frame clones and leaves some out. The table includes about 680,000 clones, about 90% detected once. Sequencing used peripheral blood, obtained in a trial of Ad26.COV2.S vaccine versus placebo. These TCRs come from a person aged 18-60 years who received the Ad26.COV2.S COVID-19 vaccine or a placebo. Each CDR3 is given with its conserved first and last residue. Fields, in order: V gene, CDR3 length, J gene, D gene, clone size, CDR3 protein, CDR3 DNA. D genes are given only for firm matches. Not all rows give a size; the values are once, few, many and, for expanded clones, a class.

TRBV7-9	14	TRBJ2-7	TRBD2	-	CASSYSGGHYEQYF	TGTGCCAGCAGCTATAGCGGGGGACACTACGAGCAGTACTTC
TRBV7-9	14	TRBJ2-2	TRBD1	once	CASTPDRTPGELFF	TGTGCCAGCACACCGGACAGGACCCCCGGGGAGCTGTTTTTT
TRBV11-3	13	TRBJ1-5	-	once	CARESPSNQPQHF	TGTGCCAGAGAATCCCCAAGCAATCAGCCCCAGCATTTT
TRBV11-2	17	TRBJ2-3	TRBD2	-	CASSIVTSGGSTDTQYF	TGTGCCAGCAGCATCGTGACTAGCGGGGGTAGCACAGATACGCAGTATTTT
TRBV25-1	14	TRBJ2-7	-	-	CASSDSTAFYEQYF	TGTGCCAGCAGTGATTCCACAGCCTTCTACGAGCAGTACTTC
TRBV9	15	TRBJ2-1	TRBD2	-	CASSVGLAAYNEQFF	TGTGCCAGCAGCGTAGGACTAGCGGCATACAATGAGCAGTTCTTC
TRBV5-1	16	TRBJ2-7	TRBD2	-	CASSFASGGSSYEQYF	TGCGCCAGCAGCTTTGCGAGCGGCGGGAGCAGCTACGAGCAGTACTTC
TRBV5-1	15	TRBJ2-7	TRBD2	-	CASSLLAGVSYEQYF	TGCGCCAGCAGCTTACTAGCGGGGGTGAGCTACGAGCAGTACTTC
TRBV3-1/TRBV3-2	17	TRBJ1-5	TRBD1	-	CASSHAGTGIFGQPQHF	TGTGCCAGCAGCCACGCCGGGACAGGCATTTTCGGGCAGCCCCAGCATTTT
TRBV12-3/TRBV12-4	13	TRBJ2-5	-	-	CASSQVPRETQYF	TGTGCCAGCAGTCAAGTCCCCCGAGAGACCCAGTACTTC
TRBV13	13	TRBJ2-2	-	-	CASSLGGTGELFF	TGTGCCAGCAGCTTAGGAGGCACCGGGGAGCTGTTTTTT
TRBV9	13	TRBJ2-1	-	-	CASSVGFYNEQFF	TGTGCCAGCAGCGTAGGGTTCTACAATGAGCAGTTCTTC
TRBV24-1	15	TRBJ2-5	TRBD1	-	CATSDPGQGGETQYF	TGTGCCACCAGTGATCCGGGACAGGGTGGGGAGACCCAGTACTTC
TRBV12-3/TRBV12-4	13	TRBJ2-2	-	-	CASSLMGPGELFF	TGTGCCAGCAGTTTGATGGGACCCGGGGAGCTGTTTTTT
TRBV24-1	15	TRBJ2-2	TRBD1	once	CATSDPQGPGGELFF	TGTGCCACCAGTGATCCACAGGGGCCGGGCGGGGAGCTGTTTTTT
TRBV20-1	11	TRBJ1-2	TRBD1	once	CSAPRDRLYTF	TGCAGTGCCCCCCGGGACAGGCTCTACACCTTC
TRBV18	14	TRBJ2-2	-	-	CASSPQLNTGELFF	TGTGCCAGCTCACCCCAACTAAATACCGGGGAGCTGTTTTTT
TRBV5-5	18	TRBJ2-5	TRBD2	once	CASSPLAVAGFWGETQYF	TGTGCCAGCAGCCCCCTCGCGGTAGCGGGATTTTGGGGAGAGACCCAGTACTTC
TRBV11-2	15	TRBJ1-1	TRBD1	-	CASSLGGQGNTEAFF	TGTGCCAGCAGCCTAGGGGGACAGGGGAACACTGAAGCTTTCTTT
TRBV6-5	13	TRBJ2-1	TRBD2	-	CASRHGGEGRQFF	TGTGCCAGCAGGCACGGGGGGGAGGGGCGCCAGTTCTTC
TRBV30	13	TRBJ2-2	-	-	CAWSAASTGELFF	TGTGCCTGGAGTGCGGCTAGCACCGGGGAGCTGTTTTTT
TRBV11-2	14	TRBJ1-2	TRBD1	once	CASSPEGGYRGHTF	TGTGCCAGCAGCCCAGAGGGAGGGTACAGGGGTCACACCTTC
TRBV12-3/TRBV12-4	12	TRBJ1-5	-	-	CASSMKGQPQHF	TGTGCCAGCAGTATGAAAGGCCAGCCCCAGCATTTT
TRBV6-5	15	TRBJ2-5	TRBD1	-	CASSSTGGLQETQYF	TGTGCCAGCAGTTCGACAGGGGGCCTTCAAGAGACCCAGTACTTC
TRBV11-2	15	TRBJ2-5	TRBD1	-	CASSLEGDSQETQYF	TGTGCCAGCAGCTTAGAGGGGGACAGCCAAGAGACCCAGTACTTC
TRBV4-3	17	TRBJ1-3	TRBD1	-	CASSQAPWDRGLNTIYF	TGCGCCAGCAGCCAAGCCCCCTGGGACAGAGGGCTGAACACCATATATTTT
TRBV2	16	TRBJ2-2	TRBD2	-	CASSEVLAGATGELFF	TGTGCCAGCAGTGAAGTACTAGCGGGGGCCACCGGGGAGCTGTTTTTT
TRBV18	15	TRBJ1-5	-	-	CASSPGREESQPQHF	TGTGCCAGCTCACCAGGCAGGGAAGAGAGTCAGCCCCAGCATTTT